This T cell receptor beta chain was obtained from a study of T cell responses to AZD1222 COVID-19 vaccine. Findings and limits, study-wide: Samples come after the peak T cell response, not at day 14. Just five to seven AZD1222 recipients tested seropositive at baseline.

This clone appeared once. Its antigen is not identified. Sequenced by immunoSEQ multiplex PCR; TCRdb stores in-frame clones only, minus some. The table lists 120,000 or so clones, more than 85% of them singletons. V lost 4 bases and J 0 bases, leaving 15 bases between the germline ends. This CDR3 contains 16 residues. Germline CDR1 and CDR2: LNHDA and SQIVND (reference sequence). J is TRBJ1-1 and V is TRBV19; perhaps TRBD1 as D (5 bases). This clonotype was sampled from an adult who received the AZD1222 COVID-19 vaccine. The sample in question was peripheral blood, obtained 28 days after the second AZD1222 dose. CDR3 loop: CASSRPGRQLNTEAFF. For the CDR3, the DNA is TGTGCCAGTAGTAGACCGGGTCGACAGTTGAACACTGAAGCTTTCTTT.